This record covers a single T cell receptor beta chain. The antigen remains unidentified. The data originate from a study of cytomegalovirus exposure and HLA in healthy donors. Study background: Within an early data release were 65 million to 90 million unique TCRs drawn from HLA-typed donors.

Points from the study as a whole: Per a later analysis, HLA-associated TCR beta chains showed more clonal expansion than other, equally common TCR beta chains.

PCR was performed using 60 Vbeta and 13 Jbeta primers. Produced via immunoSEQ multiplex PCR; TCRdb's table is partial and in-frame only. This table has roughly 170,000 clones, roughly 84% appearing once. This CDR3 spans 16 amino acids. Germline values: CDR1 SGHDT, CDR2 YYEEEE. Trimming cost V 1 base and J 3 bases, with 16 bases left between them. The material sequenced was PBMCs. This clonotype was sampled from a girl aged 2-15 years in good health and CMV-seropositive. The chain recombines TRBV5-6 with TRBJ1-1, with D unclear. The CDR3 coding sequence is TGTGCCAGCAGCTTGCTGTCCGTTCTTATCGACACTGAAGCTTTCTTT. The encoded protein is CASSLLSVLIDTEAFF.